This T cell receptor (beta chain) derives from a study of blood T cell repertoires in COVID-19. From germline, CDR1 is SGHAT and CDR2 FQNNGV. J was trimmed by 3 bases and V by 5 bases; bases with no gene match: 10. CDR3 length: 16 residues. Only in-frame clones appear in the TCRdb table, and some are missing; sequencing was by immunoSEQ multiplex PCR. The sample carries approximately 210,000 clones, more than 75% recorded once. What was sequenced was peripheral blood. This rearrangement joins TRBV11-2 to TRBJ2-5; 9 bases line up with TRBD2. This clonotype originated in a woman in her thirties or forties with acute or convalescent COVID-19. The CDR3 bases are TGTGCCAGCAGCAAGCCGGGACTAGCATCGGAAGAGACCCAGTACTTC. This gives the protein CASSKPGLASEETQYF. Variable domain in full (rest from reference TRBV11-2 and TRBJ2-5): EAGVAQSPRYKIIEKRQSVAFWCNPISGHATLYWYQQILGQGPKLLIQFQNNGVVDDSQLPKDRFSAERLKGVDSTLKIQPAKLEDSAVYLCASSKPGLASEETQYFGPGTRLLVL.